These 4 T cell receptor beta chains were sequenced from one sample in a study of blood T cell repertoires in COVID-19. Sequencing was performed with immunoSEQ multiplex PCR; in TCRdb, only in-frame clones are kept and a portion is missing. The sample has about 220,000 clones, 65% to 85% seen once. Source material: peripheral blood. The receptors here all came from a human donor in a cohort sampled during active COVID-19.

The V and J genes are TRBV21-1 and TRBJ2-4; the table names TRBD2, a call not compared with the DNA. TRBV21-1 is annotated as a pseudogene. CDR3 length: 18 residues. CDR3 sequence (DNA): TGTGCCAGCAGCCCCCGGGGGGGACTAGCGAGAACCAAAAACATTCAGTACTTC. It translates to CASSPRGGLARTKNIQYF.

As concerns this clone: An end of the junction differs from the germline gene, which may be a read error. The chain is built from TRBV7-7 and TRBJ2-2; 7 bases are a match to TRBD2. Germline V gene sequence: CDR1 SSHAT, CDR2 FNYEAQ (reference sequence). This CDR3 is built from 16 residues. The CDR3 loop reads CASSLGEGTGTGELFF. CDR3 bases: TGTGCTAGCAGCTTAGGGGAGGGTACCGGCACCGGGGAGCTGTTTTTT. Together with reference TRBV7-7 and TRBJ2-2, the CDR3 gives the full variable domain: GAGVSQSPRYKVTKRGQDVTLRCDPISSHATLYWYQQALGQGPEFLTYFNYEAQPDKSGLPSDRFSAERPEGSISTLTIQRTEQRDSAMYRCASSLGEGTGTGELFFGEGSRLTVL.

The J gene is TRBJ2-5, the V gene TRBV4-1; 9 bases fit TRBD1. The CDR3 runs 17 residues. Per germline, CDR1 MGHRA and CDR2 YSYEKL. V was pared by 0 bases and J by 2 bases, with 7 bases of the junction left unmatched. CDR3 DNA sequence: TGCGCCAGCAGCCAAGAAACCGACAGGGGGGATCAAGAGACCCAGTACTTC. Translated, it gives CASSQETDRGDQETQYF.

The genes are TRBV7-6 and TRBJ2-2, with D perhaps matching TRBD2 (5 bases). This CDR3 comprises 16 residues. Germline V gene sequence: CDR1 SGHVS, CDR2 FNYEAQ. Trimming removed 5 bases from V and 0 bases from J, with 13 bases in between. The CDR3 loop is CASSLNAGTNTGELFF. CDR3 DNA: TGTGCCAGCAGCCTAAACGCGGGCACGAACACCGGGGAGCTGTTTTTT.